A selection of T cell receptor beta chains follows, all from one sample in a study of blood T cell repertoires in COVID-19. Only in-frame clones appear in the TCRdb table, and some are missing; sequencing was by immunoSEQ multiplex PCR. Here the sample spans about 250,000 clones, roughly nine tenths being singletons. The specimen sequenced was PBMCs or T cells enriched from blood (not recorded which). The receptors derive from a woman aged 18-29 years who had recovered from COVID-19. The CDR3 runs from the conserved cysteine through the conserved F or W. The order of the fields is J gene, clone size, D gene, V gene, CDR3 protein, CDR3 DNA. A D gene is named only where the DNA matches it firmly. Size tells how often a clone was seen (once, few, many) or the class of an expanded clone, and some rows leave it out.

>TRBJ1-2|-|-|TRBV4-1
CASSQNLGLFSPSGYTF
TGCGCCAGCAGCCAAAACCTGGGACTTTTCTCTCCCAGTGGCTACACCTTC
>TRBJ2-5|-|TRBD2|TRBV27
CASSLASGGGETQYF
TGTGCCAGCAGTTTAGCTAGCGGGGGTGGGGAGACCCAGTACTTC
>TRBJ2-3|-|TRBD1|TRBV7-3
CASSLDRGLGDTQYF
TGTGCCAGCAGCTTAGACAGGGGGCTTGGAGATACGCAGTATTTT
>TRBJ2-7|-|TRBD2|TRBV7-8
CASSTLAGASEQYF
TGTGCCAGCAGCACCCTAGCGGGGGCCTCCGAGCAGTACTTC
>TRBJ2-7|-|-|TRBV6-5
CASSRDPTYEQYF
TGTGCCAGCTCCAGGGATCCTACCTACGAGCAGTACTTC
>TRBJ2-7|-|-|TRBV9
CASSPRSGHSYEQYF
TGTGCCAGCAGCCCCCGGAGCGGTCACTCCTACGAGCAGTACTTC
>TRBJ2-7|-|-|TRBV7-9
CASSVSSYEQYF
TGTGCCAGCAGCGTTAGCTCCTACGAGCAGTACTTC
>TRBJ1-1|-|TRBD1|TRBV30
CAWGTGVTEAFF
TGTGCCTGGGGGACAGGGGTGACTGAAGCTTTCTTT
>TRBJ2-5|-|-|TRBV7-6
CASSLGTEETQYF
TGTGCCAGCAGCTTAGGGACAGAAGAGACCCAGTACTTC
>TRBJ1-3|-|-|TRBV2
CASSIRWETHIYF
TGTGCCAGCAGCATTCGATGGGAGACACATATATATTTT
>TRBJ2-3|once|TRBD1|TRBV19
CASSNQDRSADTQYF
TGTGCCAGTAGTAATCAGGACAGGTCTGCAGATACGCAGTATTTT
>TRBJ1-1|-|-|TRBV9
CASSPHVGSTEAFF
TGTGCCAGCAGCCCCCATGTGGGGAGCACTGAAGCTTTCTTT
>TRBJ2-3|-|-|TRBV4-1
CASSLFKTGFTDTQYF
TGCGCCAGCAGCCTCTTCAAAACGGGGTTCACAGATACGCAGTATTTT
>TRBJ2-7|-|TRBD1|TRBV6-1
CASSDFGTGTYEQYF
TGTGCCAGCAGTGATTTTGGGACAGGAACCTACGAGCAGTACTTC
>TRBJ1-3|-|TRBD1|TRBV5-1
CASSLLEGGDRPYNSGNTIYF
TGCGCCAGCAGCTTGCTTGAAGGGGGGGACAGGCCCTATAACTCTGGAAACACCATATATTTT
>TRBJ1-2|-|TRBD1|TRBV30
CAWDTGGDGYTF
TGTGCCTGGGATACAGGGGGCGATGGCTACACCTTC
>TRBJ1-2|-|-|TRBV7-9
CASSQLQGWYGYTF
TGTGCCAGCAGCCAATTACAGGGTTGGTATGGCTACACCTTC
>TRBJ1-1|-|-|TRBV19
CASSDRIPEAFF
TGTGCCAGTAGTGACAGAATCCCTGAAGCTTTCTTT
>TRBJ1-2|-|-|TRBV5-4
CASSLAGRGLEGYTF
TGTGCCAGCAGCCTTGCGGGGAGGGGCTTGGAGGGCTACACCTTC
>TRBJ1-3|once|-|TRBV20-1
CSARRGNTIYF
TGCAGTGCTAGGAGGGGAAACACCATATATTTT
>TRBJ2-2|-|TRBD1|TRBV4-1
CASSQVGTGGDTGELFF
TGCGCCAGCAGCCAAGTCGGGACAGGGGGCGATACCGGGGAGCTGTTTTTT
>TRBJ2-1|-|TRBD1|TRBV23-1
CASPLRQGHYNEQFF
TGCGCCAGCCCTCTCCGACAGGGGCATTACAATGAGCAGTTCTTC
>TRBJ2-1|-|-|TRBV5-1
CASSFIALGEGNEQFF
TGCGCCAGCAGCTTTATTGCACTGGGCGAAGGCAATGAGCAGTTCTTC
>TRBJ2-7|-|-|TRBV5-6
CASSLGAQTVYEQYF
TGTGCCAGCAGCTTGGGGGCACAAACGGTCTACGAGCAGTACTTC
>TRBJ1-6|-|TRBD1|TRBV7-8
CASSRDRNSPLHF
TGTGCCAGCAGCCGGGACAGGAATTCACCCCTCCACTTT
>TRBJ2-5|-|TRBD1|TRBV16
CASSPPTGAETQYF
TGTGCCAGCAGCCCTCCGACAGGGGCAGAGACCCAGTACTTC
>TRBJ1-3|once|-|TRBV5-1
CASSWGDSDGNTIYF
TGCGCCAGCAGCTGGGGGGATTCGGATGGAAACACCATATATTTT
>TRBJ1-5|few|-|TRBV12-5
CASGLPGSNQPQHF
TGTGCTAGTGGTTTGCCGGGGTCGAATCAGCCCCAGCATTTT
>TRBJ2-5|once|-|TRBV3-1/TRBV3-2
CASSQARGAQETQYF
TGTGCCAGCAGCCAAGCCCGGGGGGCCCAAGAGACCCAGTACTTC
>TRBJ2-1|once|TRBD2|TRBV19
CASSRTSGYNEQFF
TGTGCCAGTAGTAGGACTAGCGGCTACAATGAGCAGTTCTTC
>TRBJ2-7|-|-|TRBV4-2
CASSQGTTYEQYF
TGTGCCAGCAGCCAAGGGACAACCTACGAGCAGTACTTC
>TRBJ2-1|-|TRBD2|TRBV5-1
CASSYGLAGDNEQFF
TGCGCCAGCAGCTACGGACTAGCGGGGGATAATGAGCAGTTCTTC
>TRBJ1-2|-|-|TRBV9
CASSEAGADYGYTF
TGTGCCAGCTCTGAGGCGGGCGCGGACTATGGCTACACCTTC
>TRBJ2-6|once|-|TRBV6-1
CASSEGLGARPGANVLTF
TGTGCCAGCAGTGAAGGGCTGGGGGCCCGGCCGGGGGCCAACGTCCTGACTTTC
>TRBJ1-2|-|-|TRBV4-2
CASSGGGQGANYGYTF
TGTGCCAGCAGCGGGGGAGGGCAGGGAGCTAACTATGGCTACACCTTC
>TRBJ2-2|-|-|TRBV14
CASSGPNTGELFF
TGTGCCAGCAGTGGCCCGAACACCGGGGAGCTGTTTTTT
>TRBJ1-5|-|TRBD1|TRBV19
CASGGGQGFNQPQHF
TGTGCCAGCGGGGGGGGACAGGGCTTCAATCAGCCCCAGCATTTT
>TRBJ1-2|-|-|TRBV9
CASSATDRANYGYTF
TGTGCCAGCAGCGCTACCGACAGAGCTAACTATGGCTACACCTTC
>TRBJ1-1|-|-|TRBV11-2
CASSLDRAKAFF
TGTGCCAGCAGCTTAGACAGGGCGAAGGCTTTCTTT
>TRBJ1-5|-|-|TRBV7-2
CASSLEGTINQPQHF
TGTGCCAGCAGCTTGGAGGGTACTATCAATCAGCCCCAGCATTTT
>TRBJ1-2|-|TRBD1|TRBV4-1
CASSPNPPGQGGYTF
TGCGCCAGCAGCCCTAATCCCCCGGGACAGGGAGGCTACACCTTC
>TRBJ1-1|-|-|TRBV5-1
CASKQGGTEAFF
TGCGCCAGCAAGCAGGGAGGCACTGAAGCTTTCTTT
>TRBJ1-2|-|-|TRBV18
CASSPPGRVGYTF
TGTGCCAGCTCACCGCCAGGGAGGGTTGGCTACACCTTC
>TRBJ2-7|-|TRBD2|TRBV11-2
CASSFTSGGTYEQYF
TGTGCCAGCAGCTTCACTAGCGGGGGTACCTACGAGCAGTACTTC
>TRBJ2-1|once|TRBD2|TRBV5-1
CASTWAGGYNEQFF
TGCGCCAGCACCTGGGCGGGGGGCTACAATGAGCAGTTCTTC
>TRBJ2-7|-|-|TRBV19
CASSTGGTYEQYF
TGTGCCAGTAGTACCGGGGGTACCTACGAGCAGTACTTC
>TRBJ2-7|-|TRBD1|TRBV5-6
CASSRTGVYEQYF
TGTGCCAGCAGCAGGACAGGGGTGTACGAGCAGTACTTC
>TRBJ2-5|-|-|TRBV19
CASSIRGQETQYF
TGTGCCAGTAGTATCAGGGGCCAAGAGACCCAGTACTTC
>TRBJ1-6|-|-|TRBV21-1
CASRQGGLFSPLHF
TGTGCCAGCAGACAGGGTGGCCTTTTTTCACCCCTCCACTTT
>TRBJ1-5|-|-|TRBV12-3/TRBV12-4
CASRQAVNQPQHF
TGTGCCAGCCGTCAAGCCGTTAATCAGCCCCAGCATTTT